The rows below give T cell receptor beta chains drawn from one sample of a study of T cell repertoires in cytomegalovirus infection. One entry per CDR3 protein, called by TCRdb with MiXCR from the reads. Of roughly 200,000 distinct CDR3 sequences in the sample, about 17% were seen once. The specimen was CD8+ T cells from PBMCs. Receptors were obtained from a human donor in good health (CMV status not recorded). Some clones in this sample may be carry-over from other donors' samples. CDR3s include the opening cysteine and the closing phenylalanine or tryptophan. Fields, in order: V gene, clone size, J gene, D gene, CDR3 protein, CDR3 DNA. The D gene is left open where the match is weak. Clone sizes are given selectively: once, few, many, or a class where the clone is expanded.

TRBV4-1	.	TRBJ2-5	.	CASSQVLSSKETQYF	TGCGCCAGCAGCCAAGTCTTGAGTTCCAAAGAGACCCAGTACTTC
TRBV20-1	.	TRBJ1-2	.	CSAREDPPRNYGYTF	TGCAGTGCTAGAGAAGACCCCCCGAGGAACTATGGCTACACCTTC
TRBV12-3/TRBV12-4	few	TRBJ2-5	TRBD2	CASSPRLAGQETQYF	TGTGCCAGCAGCCCTCGACTAGCGGGACAAGAGACCCAGTACTTC
TRBV4-1	few	TRBJ2-7	.	CASSQDWGSEQYF	TGCGCCAGCAGCCAAGATTGGGGCTCCGAGCAGTACTTC
TRBV28	.	TRBJ1-4	.	CASNDPKDEKLFF	TGTGCCAGCAATGACCCTAAGGACGAAAAACTGTTTTTT
TRBV12-3/TRBV12-4	.	TRBJ2-1	.	CASSADNEQFF	TGTGCCAGCAGTGCAGACAATGAGCAGTTCTTC
TRBV13	.	TRBJ2-3	.	CASSSRDSQVDTQYF	TGTGCCAGCAGCTCCCGGGACTCCCAGGTCGATACGCAGTATTTT
TRBV7-6	.	TRBJ2-2	TRBD1	CASSQGQGGTGELFF	TGTGCCAGCAGCCAGGGACAGGGGGGCACCGGGGAGCTGTTTTTT
TRBV6-2/TRBV6-3	.	TRBJ2-3	.	CASSYLGPSTDTQYF	TGTGCCAGCAGTTACTTGGGCCCAAGCACAGATACGCAGTATTTT
TRBV7-9	.	TRBJ2-1	TRBD1	CASSLAQGADEQFF	TGTGCCAGCAGCTTAGCACAGGGGGCAGATGAGCAGTTCTTC
TRBV4-1	.	TRBJ2-7	.	CASSQGLDRSSYEQYF	TGCGCCAGCAGCCAAGGCCTGGACAGAAGCTCCTACGAGCAGTACTTC
TRBV7-3	.	TRBJ1-2	.	CASSEGGGSYGYTF	TGTGCCAGCAGCGAAGGGGGTGGAAGCTATGGCTACACCTTC
TRBV7-9	few	TRBJ1-4	.	CASSSDYSGEKLFF	TGTGCCAGCAGCTCGGACTATTCAGGTGAAAAACTGTTTTTT
TRBV6-2/TRBV6-3	once	TRBJ1-1	.	CASSILVGDTEAFF	TGTGCCAGCAGTATACTAGTGGGAGACACTGAAGCTTTCTTT